This T cell receptor (beta chain) emerged from a study of cytomegalovirus exposure and HLA in healthy donors. Deletions cut 2 bases from V and 7 bases from J, with 20 bases between. This CDR3 has 16 residues. Germline values: CDR1 LNHDA, CDR2 SQIVND (reference sequence). Use of 60 Vbeta and 13 Jbeta primers characterized the PCR. This table comes from immunoSEQ multiplex PCR, and its TCRdb copy is limited to in-frame clones, with some not included. This sample's table has about 210,000 clones. Sequencing was carried out using PBMCs. The rearrangement uses TRBV19 and TRBJ2-5; possible D gene TRBD2, 5 bases. This clonotype was sampled from a woman between 25 and 40 years old in good health and CMV-seropositive. DNA for the CDR3: TGTGCCAGTAGTATAAGCGACGGCCCGGGGATGGGGACCCAGTACTTC. Protein sequence: CASSISDGPGMGTQYF.